These T cell receptor beta chains were read from a single sample in a study of T cell repertoires in cytomegalovirus infection. Each CDR3 protein gets one entry after TCRdb re-called the reads with MiXCR. The table has approximately 170,000 distinct CDR3 sequences, approximately 17% seen once. The material sequenced was CD8+ T cells from PBMCs. The receptors derive from a human donor in good health (CMV status not recorded). Some clones in this sample may be carry-over from other donors' samples. The CDR3 runs from the conserved cysteine through the conserved F or W. The order of the fields is D gene, J gene, CDR3 length, V gene, CDR3 protein. A D gene is named only where the DNA matches it firmly.

D: TRBD2
J: TRBJ2-7
length: 13
V: TRBV20-1
CDR3: CSGELADPYEQYF

D: .
J: TRBJ2-3
length: 13
V: TRBV10-3
CDR3: CAISGQITDTQYF

D: TRBD2
J: TRBJ2-7
length: 16
V: TRBV6-2/TRBV6-3
CDR3: CASSYSLAGGTYEQYF

D: TRBD1
J: TRBJ2-2
length: 17
V: TRBV7-3
CDR3: CASSQTAGGLNTGELFF

D: TRBD1
J: TRBJ1-5
length: 15
V: TRBV7-2
CDR3: CASSLLDRVDQPQHF

D: .
J: TRBJ2-1
length: 16
V: TRBV4-1
CDR3: CASSATGTLSYNEQFF

D: .
J: TRBJ1-1
length: 13
V: TRBV4-3
CDR3: CASSQADYTEAFF

D: .
J: TRBJ2-5
length: 14
V: TRBV23-1
CDR3: CASGIGRSQETQYF

D: .
J: TRBJ1-2
length: 16
V: TRBV20-1
CDR3: CSAAPHPRGPKGGYTF

D: .
J: TRBJ1-2
length: 13
V: TRBV29-1
CDR3: CSVGGTSDYGYTF

D: .
J: TRBJ2-2
length: 15
V: TRBV14
CDR3: CASSQAQGNTGELFF

D: TRBD1
J: TRBJ1-1
length: 14
V: TRBV7-8
CDR3: CASSFRGQNTEAFF

D: .
J: TRBJ1-1
length: 16
V: TRBV6-2/TRBV6-3
CDR3: CASSPLHERLNTEAFF

D: TRBD2
J: TRBJ2-1
length: 16
V: TRBV25-1
CDR3: CASSPASGSSYNEQFF

D: TRBD2
J: TRBJ2-7
length: 16
V: TRBV28
CDR3: CASSYGLAGAIYEQYF

D: TRBD2
J: TRBJ2-7
length: 15
V: TRBV6-2/TRBV6-3
CDR3: CASSYGTSGLYEQYF

D: .
J: TRBJ1-1
length: 14
V: TRBV2
CDR3: CASRVGTDHTEAFF

D: TRBD2
J: TRBJ2-7
length: 14
V: TRBV10-3
CDR3: CATSGLAESYEQYF

D: TRBD1
J: TRBJ2-7
length: 15
V: TRBV7-2
CDR3: CASSLAPRTGDEQYF

D: .
J: TRBJ1-1
length: 18
V: TRBV6-2/TRBV6-3
CDR3: CASSYRRQDIFMNTEAFF

D: .
J: TRBJ2-7
length: 14
V: TRBV7-9
CDR3: CASSLGQVSYEQYF

D: .
J: TRBJ2-5
length: 16
V: TRBV4-1
CDR3: CASSHSDPLVQETQYF

D: .
J: TRBJ2-7
length: 13
V: TRBV15
CDR3: CATSRAGGREQYF

D: .
J: TRBJ2-1
length: 14
V: TRBV12-3/TRBV12-4
CDR3: CASRTLAGENEQFF

D: .
J: TRBJ1-6
length: 15
V: TRBV6-5
CDR3: CASSYSGAYNSPLHF

D: .
J: TRBJ2-7
length: 17
V: TRBV27
CDR3: CASSSIQPGPDGNEQYF

D: TRBD2
J: TRBJ2-1
length: 16
V: TRBV14
CDR3: CASSHKTSGIYNEQFF